The rows below give T cell receptor beta chains drawn from one sample of a study of metastatic and nonmetastatic thyroid tumors. TCRdb reanalyzed the PCR reads via MiXCR. The sample contains 35,000 to 40,000 clones, roughly 17% of which appear only once. The sequenced sample was tumor tissue. These receptors came from a female donor with papillary thyroid cancer or a benign thyroid nodule (not recorded which). Some clones in this sample may be carry-over from other donors' samples. CDR3s include the opening cysteine and the closing phenylalanine or tryptophan. D genes are given only for firm matches. Clone size is stated in some rows and not others, as once, few, many or a class when expanded.

clone_size: many
j_call: TRBJ2-5
v_call: TRBV2
d_call: TRBD2
cdr3_aa: CASKAGVGETQYF
cdr3_nt: TGTGCCAGCAAAGCGGGAGTGGGGGAGACCCAGTACTTC

clone_size: .
j_call: TRBJ2-3
v_call: TRBV5-1
d_call: TRBD1
cdr3_aa: CASSLQGARTDTQYF
cdr3_nt: TGCGCCAGCAGCTTACAGGGGGCGCGGACAGATACGCAGTATTTT

clone_size: many
j_call: TRBJ1-6
v_call: TRBV28
d_call: .
cdr3_aa: CASSPVGRTYNSPLHF
cdr3_nt: TGTGCCAGCAGCCCCGTGGGGCGCACCTATAATTCACCCCTCCACTTT

clone_size: many
j_call: TRBJ2-7
v_call: TRBV12-3/TRBV12-4
d_call: .
cdr3_aa: CASSLDLDYEQYF
cdr3_nt: TGTGCCAGCAGTTTGGACTTAGACTACGAGCAGTACTTC

clone_size: many
j_call: TRBJ2-7
v_call: TRBV28
d_call: .
cdr3_aa: CASSFSYEQYF
cdr3_nt: TGTGCCAGCAGTTTCTCCTACGAGCAGTACTTC

clone_size: .
j_call: TRBJ2-1
v_call: TRBV7-3
d_call: TRBD2
cdr3_aa: CASSLQAGGHNEQFF
cdr3_nt: TGTGCCAGCAGCTTACAAGCGGGAGGGCACAATGAGCAGTTCTTC

clone_size: .
j_call: TRBJ2-7
v_call: TRBV12-3/TRBV12-4
d_call: .
cdr3_aa: CASSPTIWRVYEQYF
cdr3_nt: TGTGCCAGCAGTCCGACTATCTGGAGGGTCTACGAGCAGTACTTC

clone_size: many
j_call: TRBJ1-1
v_call: TRBV3-1
d_call: .
cdr3_aa: CASSQGGITEAFF
cdr3_nt: TGTGCCAGCAGCCAAGGGGGGATCACTGAAGCTTTCTTT

clone_size: many
j_call: TRBJ2-1
v_call: TRBV6-1
d_call: .
cdr3_aa: CASSHGGEQFF
cdr3_nt: TGTGCCAGCAGTCACGGGGGTGAGCAGTTCTTC

clone_size: few
j_call: TRBJ1-3
v_call: TRBV6-1
d_call: .
cdr3_aa: CASRDGAGFGNTIYF
cdr3_nt: TGTGCCAGCAGGGATGGGGCAGGGTTTGGAAACACCATATATTTT

clone_size: many
j_call: TRBJ2-1
v_call: TRBV10-2
d_call: TRBD2
cdr3_aa: CASSEIAGVGNEQFF
cdr3_nt: TGCGCCAGCAGTGAGATAGCGGGAGTTGGGAATGAGCAGTTCTTC

clone_size: many
j_call: TRBJ2-7
v_call: TRBV27
d_call: TRBD2
cdr3_aa: CASSLVGGRGYEQYF
cdr3_nt: TGTGCCAGCAGTTTGGTCGGGGGGAGAGGCTACGAGCAGTACTTC

clone_size: many
j_call: TRBJ2-5
v_call: TRBV9
d_call: TRBD2
cdr3_aa: CASSPIPGTSGRLFEETQYF
cdr3_nt: TGTGCCAGCAGCCCCATACCCGGGACTAGCGGGAGGTTATTCGAAGAGACCCAGTACTTC

clone_size: many
j_call: TRBJ2-1
v_call: TRBV3-1
d_call: .
cdr3_aa: CASSQDLGGDEQFF
cdr3_nt: TGTGCCAGCAGCCAAGATCTGGGCGGGGATGAGCAGTTCTTC

clone_size: .
j_call: TRBJ2-3
v_call: TRBV20-1
d_call: TRBD2
cdr3_aa: CCASFRGRADTQYF
cdr3_nt: TGCTGTGCTTCCTTTAGAGGGAGGGCAGATACGCAGTATTTT

clone_size: many
j_call: TRBJ1-2
v_call: TRBV14
d_call: .
cdr3_aa: CASSQYAYEATNYGYTF
cdr3_nt: TGTGCCAGCAGCCAATACGCCTACGAGGCAACTAACTATGGCTACACCTTC

clone_size: once
j_call: TRBJ1-3
v_call: TRBV20-1
d_call: TRBD1
cdr3_aa: CSATRDRGLSISGNTIYF
cdr3_nt: TGCAGTGCAACCCGGGACAGGGGGCTGAGTATCTCTGGAAACACCATATATTTT

clone_size: many
j_call: TRBJ1-2
v_call: TRBV5-1
d_call: .
cdr3_aa: CASSLGQPSGGYTF
cdr3_nt: TGCGCCAGCAGCTTGGGACAGCCCAGCGGAGGCTACACCTTC

clone_size: many
j_call: TRBJ2-1
v_call: TRBV20-1
d_call: .
cdr3_aa: CSAREEEGGEQFF
cdr3_nt: TGCAGTGCTAGAGAGGAGGAGGGCGGTGAGCAGTTCTTC

clone_size: many
j_call: TRBJ2-3
v_call: TRBV3-1
d_call: .
cdr3_aa: CASSPTAATDTQYF
cdr3_nt: TGTGCCAGCAGCCCTACAGCGGCCACAGATACGCAGTATTTT

clone_size: many
j_call: TRBJ1-2
v_call: TRBV12-3/TRBV12-4
d_call: .
cdr3_aa: CASRLRGTLYGYTF
cdr3_nt: TGTGCCAGCAGACTACGGGGGACGCTCTATGGCTACACCTTC

clone_size: few
j_call: TRBJ1-6
v_call: TRBV6-1
d_call: TRBD1
cdr3_aa: CASNEGTGFGNSPLHF
cdr3_nt: TGTGCCAGCAATGAAGGGACAGGGTTCGGTAATTCACCCCTCCACTTT

clone_size: few
j_call: TRBJ1-2
v_call: TRBV2
d_call: .
cdr3_aa: CASSSAQVAYGYTF
cdr3_nt: TGTGCCAGCAGTTCGGCACAGGTGGCCTATGGCTACACCTTC

clone_size: many
j_call: TRBJ2-1
v_call: TRBV10-3
d_call: .
cdr3_aa: CAISGDAPNEQFF
cdr3_nt: TGTGCCATCAGTGGGGACGCGCCCAATGAGCAGTTCTTC

clone_size: .
j_call: TRBJ1-1
v_call: TRBV30
d_call: .
cdr3_aa: CAWSRQNTEAFF
cdr3_nt: TGTGCCTGGAGTCGCCAAAACACTGAAGCTTTCTTT

clone_size: .
j_call: TRBJ2-3
v_call: TRBV6-4
d_call: .
cdr3_aa: CASSDGSTDTQYF
cdr3_nt: TGTGCCAGCAGTGACGGAAGCACAGATACGCAGTATTTT

clone_size: few
j_call: TRBJ1-4
v_call: TRBV6-1
d_call: .
cdr3_aa: CASSPSRMVERANEKLFF
cdr3_nt: TGTGCCAGCAGCCCCAGTAGGATGGTTGAGCGGGCTAATGAAAAACTGTTTTTT

clone_size: few
j_call: TRBJ2-7
v_call: TRBV18
d_call: TRBD1
cdr3_aa: CASPHRSGTGSSYEQYF
cdr3_nt: TGTGCCAGCCCTCATAGATCCGGGACAGGGTCCTCCTACGAGCAGTACTTC

clone_size: many
j_call: TRBJ2-1
v_call: TRBV11-1
d_call: .
cdr3_aa: CASSPTLSGVGEQFF
cdr3_nt: TGTGCCAGCAGCCCGACTTTGTCGGGAGTAGGGGAGCAGTTCTTC

clone_size: .
j_call: TRBJ1-4
v_call: TRBV4-1
d_call: TRBD1
cdr3_aa: CASSPSGDRGGEKLFF
cdr3_nt: TGCGCCAGCAGCCCCAGTGGAGACAGGGGGGGAGAAAAACTGTTTTTT

clone_size: many
j_call: TRBJ1-2
v_call: TRBV7-2
d_call: TRBD1
cdr3_aa: CASSLGDRYGYTF
cdr3_nt: TGTGCCAGCAGCTTAGGGGACAGATATGGCTACACCTTC